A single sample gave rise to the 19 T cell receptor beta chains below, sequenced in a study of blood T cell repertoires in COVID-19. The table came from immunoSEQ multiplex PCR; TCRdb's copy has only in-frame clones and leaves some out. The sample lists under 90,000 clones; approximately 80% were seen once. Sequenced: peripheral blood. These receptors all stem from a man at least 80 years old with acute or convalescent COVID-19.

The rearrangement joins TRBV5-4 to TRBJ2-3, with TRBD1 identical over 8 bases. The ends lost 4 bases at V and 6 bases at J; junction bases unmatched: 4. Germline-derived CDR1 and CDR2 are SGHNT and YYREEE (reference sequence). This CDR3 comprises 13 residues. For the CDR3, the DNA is TGTGCCAGCAGCCTGACAGGGGTTGATACGCAGTATTTT. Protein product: CASSLTGVDTQYF.

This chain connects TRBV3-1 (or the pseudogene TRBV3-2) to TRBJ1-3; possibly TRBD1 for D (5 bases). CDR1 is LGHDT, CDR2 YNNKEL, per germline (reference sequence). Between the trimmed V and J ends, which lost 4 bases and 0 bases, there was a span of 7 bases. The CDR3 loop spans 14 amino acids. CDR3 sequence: CASSRQSSGNTIYF. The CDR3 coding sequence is TGTGCCAGCAGCCGACAGAGCTCTGGAAACACCATATATTTT.

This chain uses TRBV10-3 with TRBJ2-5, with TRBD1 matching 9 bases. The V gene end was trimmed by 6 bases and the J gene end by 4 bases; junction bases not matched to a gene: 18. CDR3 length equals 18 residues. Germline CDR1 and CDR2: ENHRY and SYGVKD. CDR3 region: CAISPGQGKGGPLETQYF. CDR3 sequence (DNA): TGTGCCATCAGCCCGGGACAGGGCAAGGGTGGGCCGCTAGAGACCCAGTACTTC.

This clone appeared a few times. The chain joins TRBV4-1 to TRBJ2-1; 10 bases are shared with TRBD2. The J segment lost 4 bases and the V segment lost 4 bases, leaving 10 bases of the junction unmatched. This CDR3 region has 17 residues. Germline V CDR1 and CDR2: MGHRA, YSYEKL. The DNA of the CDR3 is TGCGCCAGCAGCCTCCGACTTAGCGGGAGGCCATACAATGAGCAGTTCTTC. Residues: CASSLRLSGRPYNEQFF.

The CDR3 DNA follows: TGTGCCAGTTGTGAGGGCTTGCATTATACAGATACGCAGTATTTT. As protein: CASCEGLHYTDTQYF. The chain combines TRBV7-6 with TRBJ2-3, with a tentative D call TRBD2 (5 bases). CDR3 length equals 15 residues. Trimming removed 9 bases from V and 3 bases from J, with 19 bases in between. Germline CDR1 reads SGHVS; CDR2 reads FNYEAQ.

DNA for the CDR3: TGTGCCAGCAGTAACATTGGACAGGGGAAAAGCAATCAGCCCCAGCATTTT. As protein: CASSNIGQGKSNQPQHF. The chain joins TRBV28 to TRBJ1-5, with TRBD1 matching over 9 bases. Germline loops: CDR1 MDHEN, CDR2 SYDVKM. CDR3 length: 17 amino acids. V lost 5 bases to trimming and J lost 1 base; unmatched junction nucleotides: 9.

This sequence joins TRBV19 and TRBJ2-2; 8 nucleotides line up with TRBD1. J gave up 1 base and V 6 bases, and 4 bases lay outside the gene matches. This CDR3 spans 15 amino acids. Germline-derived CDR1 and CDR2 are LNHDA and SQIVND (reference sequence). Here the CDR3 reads CASSLDRVNTGELFF. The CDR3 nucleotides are TGTGCCAGTAGCTTGGACAGGGTGAACACCGGGGAGCTGTTTTTT.

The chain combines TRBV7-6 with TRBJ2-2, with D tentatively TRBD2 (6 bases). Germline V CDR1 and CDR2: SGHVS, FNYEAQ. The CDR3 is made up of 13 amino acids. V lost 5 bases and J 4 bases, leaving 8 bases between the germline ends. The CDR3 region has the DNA TGTGCCAGCAGCCGGGACTTCACCGGGGAGCTGTTTTTT. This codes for CASSRDFTGELFF.

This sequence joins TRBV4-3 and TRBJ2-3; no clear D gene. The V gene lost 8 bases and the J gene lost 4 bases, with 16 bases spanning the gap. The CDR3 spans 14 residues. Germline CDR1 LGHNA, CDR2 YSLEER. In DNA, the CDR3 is TGCGCCAGCTCCGTCGGAGAGAATGCAGATACGCAGTATTTT. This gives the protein CASSVGENADTQYF.

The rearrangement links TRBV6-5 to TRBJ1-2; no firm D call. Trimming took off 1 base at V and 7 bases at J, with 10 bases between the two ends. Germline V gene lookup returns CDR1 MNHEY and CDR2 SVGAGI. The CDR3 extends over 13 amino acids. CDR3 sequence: CASSYYEGTGYTF. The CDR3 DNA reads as TGTGCCAGCAGTTACTACGAGGGTACTGGCTACACCTTC.

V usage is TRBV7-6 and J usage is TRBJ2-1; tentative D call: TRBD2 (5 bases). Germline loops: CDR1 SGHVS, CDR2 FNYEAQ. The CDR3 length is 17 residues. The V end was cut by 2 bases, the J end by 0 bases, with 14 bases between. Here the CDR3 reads CASSLMSGDHSYNEQFF. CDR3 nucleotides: TGTGCCAGCAGCTTAATGAGCGGTGATCACTCCTACAATGAGCAGTTCTTC.

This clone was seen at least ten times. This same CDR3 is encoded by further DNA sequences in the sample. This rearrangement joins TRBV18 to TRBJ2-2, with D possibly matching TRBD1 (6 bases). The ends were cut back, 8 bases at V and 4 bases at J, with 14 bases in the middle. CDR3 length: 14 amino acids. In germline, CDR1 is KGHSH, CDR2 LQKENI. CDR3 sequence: CASQARDTTGELFF. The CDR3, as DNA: TGTGCCAGCCAAGCCCGGGACACCACCGGGGAGCTGTTTTTT.

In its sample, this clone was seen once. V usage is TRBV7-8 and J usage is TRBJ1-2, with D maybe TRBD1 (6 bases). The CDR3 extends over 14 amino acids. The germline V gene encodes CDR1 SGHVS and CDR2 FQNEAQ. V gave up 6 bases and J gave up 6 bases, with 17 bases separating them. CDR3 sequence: CASSRTQGPHGYTF. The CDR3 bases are TGTGCCAGCAGTCGTACACAGGGACCCCATGGCTACACCTTC.

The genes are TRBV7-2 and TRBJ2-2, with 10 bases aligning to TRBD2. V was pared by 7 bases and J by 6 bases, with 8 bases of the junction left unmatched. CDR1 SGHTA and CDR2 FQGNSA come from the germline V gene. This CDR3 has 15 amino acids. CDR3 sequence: CASTQFSGGPGELFF. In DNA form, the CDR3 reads TGTGCCAGCACCCAATTTAGCGGGGGGCCCGGGGAGCTGTTTTTT.

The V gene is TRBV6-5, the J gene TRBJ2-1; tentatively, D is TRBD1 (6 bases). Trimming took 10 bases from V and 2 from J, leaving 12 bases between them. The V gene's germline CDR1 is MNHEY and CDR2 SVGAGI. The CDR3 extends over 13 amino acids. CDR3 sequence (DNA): TGTGCCATCCGACAGGATCCCTACAATGAGCAGTTCTTC. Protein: CAIRQDPYNEQFF.

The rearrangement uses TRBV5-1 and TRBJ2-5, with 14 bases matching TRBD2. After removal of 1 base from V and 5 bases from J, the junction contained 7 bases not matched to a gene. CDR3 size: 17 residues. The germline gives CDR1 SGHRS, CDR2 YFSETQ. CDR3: CASSLLTSGRAGETQYF. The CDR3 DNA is TGCGCCAGCAGCTTGCTGACTAGCGGGAGGGCCGGGGAGACCCAGTACTTC.

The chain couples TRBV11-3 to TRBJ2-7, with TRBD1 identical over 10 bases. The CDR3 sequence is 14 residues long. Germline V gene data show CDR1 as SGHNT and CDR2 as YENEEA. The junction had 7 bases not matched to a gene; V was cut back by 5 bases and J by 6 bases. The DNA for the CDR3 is TGTGCCAGCAGCCCGGGACAGGGGCGAGGCGAGCAGTACTTC. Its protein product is CASSPGQGRGEQYF.

Here the CDR3 DNA reads TGTGCCAGCAGCCCCGGGACAGGGGTCTTTAATTCACCCCTCCACTTT. Translating gives CASSPGTGVFNSPLHF. This chain joins TRBV7-2 and TRBJ1-6, with TRBD1 identical over 10 bases. The CDR3 runs to 16 residues. With 5 bases clipped from V and 6 bases from J, the junction kept 7 bases outside the gene matches. Looked up from germline, CDR1 is SGHTA and CDR2 is FQGNSA.

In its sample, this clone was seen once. CDR3 DNA: TGCAGCGTTGTGGTAGTTCAGAACACTGAAGCTTTCTTT. Amino acids: CSVVVVQNTEAFF. V is TRBV29-1 and J is TRBJ1-1; D uncertain. The V end was cut by 4 bases, the J end by 1 base, with 10 bases between. This CDR3 has 13 amino acids. Germline-derived CDR1 and CDR2 are SQVTM and ANQGSEA.